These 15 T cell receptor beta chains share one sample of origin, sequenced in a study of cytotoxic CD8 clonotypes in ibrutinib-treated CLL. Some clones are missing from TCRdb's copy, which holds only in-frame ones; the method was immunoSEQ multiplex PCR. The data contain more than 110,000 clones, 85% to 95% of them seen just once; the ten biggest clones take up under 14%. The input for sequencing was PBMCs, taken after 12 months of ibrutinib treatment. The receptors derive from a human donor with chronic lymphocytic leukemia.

CDR3 sequence: CSALAGVGSYNEQFF. The DNA for the CDR3 is TGCAGCGCTCTAGCGGGAGTTGGGTCCTACAATGAGCAGTTCTTC. V and J are TRBV29-1 and TRBJ2-1, with 10 bases that match TRBD2. J was trimmed by 1 base and V by 7 bases; bases with no gene match: 7. CDR3 length: 15 amino acids. CDR1 SQVTM and CDR2 ANQGSEA come from the germline V gene.

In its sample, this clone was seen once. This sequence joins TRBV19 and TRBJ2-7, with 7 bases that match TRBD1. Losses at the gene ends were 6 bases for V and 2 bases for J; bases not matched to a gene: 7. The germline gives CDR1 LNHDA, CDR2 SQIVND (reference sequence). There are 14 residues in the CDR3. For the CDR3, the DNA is TGTGCCAGTAGAAGGACAGGCATCACCTACGAGCAGTACTTC. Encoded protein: CASRRTGITYEQYF.

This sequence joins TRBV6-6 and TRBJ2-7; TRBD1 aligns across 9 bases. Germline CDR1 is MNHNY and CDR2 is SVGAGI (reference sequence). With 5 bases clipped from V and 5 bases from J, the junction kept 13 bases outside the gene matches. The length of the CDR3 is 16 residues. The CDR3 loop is CASSHGVGQGTHEQYF. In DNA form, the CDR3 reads TGTGCCAGCAGTCACGGTGTGGGACAGGGCACCCACGAGCAGTACTTC.

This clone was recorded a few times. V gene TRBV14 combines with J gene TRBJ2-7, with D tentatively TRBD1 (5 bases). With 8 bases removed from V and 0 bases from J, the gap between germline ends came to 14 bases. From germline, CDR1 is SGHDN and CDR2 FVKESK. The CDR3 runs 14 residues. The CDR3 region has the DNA TGTGCCAGCCAATTCGGGCAGGGCTCCTACGAGCAGTACTTC. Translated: CASQFGQGSYEQYF.

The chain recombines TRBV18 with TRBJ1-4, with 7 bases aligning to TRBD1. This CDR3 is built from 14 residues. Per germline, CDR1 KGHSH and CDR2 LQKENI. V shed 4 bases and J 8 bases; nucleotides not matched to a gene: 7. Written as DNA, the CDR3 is TGTGCCAGCTCACGGAGACAGGGAGAGGAAAAACTGTTTTTT. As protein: CASSRRQGEEKLFF.

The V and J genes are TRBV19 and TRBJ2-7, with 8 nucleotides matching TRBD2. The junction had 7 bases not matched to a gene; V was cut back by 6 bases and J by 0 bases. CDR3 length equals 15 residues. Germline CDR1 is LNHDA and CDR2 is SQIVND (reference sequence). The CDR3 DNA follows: TGTGCCAGTAGCACTAGCGGCCGGAGCTCCTACGAGCAGTACTTC. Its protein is CASSTSGRSSYEQYF.

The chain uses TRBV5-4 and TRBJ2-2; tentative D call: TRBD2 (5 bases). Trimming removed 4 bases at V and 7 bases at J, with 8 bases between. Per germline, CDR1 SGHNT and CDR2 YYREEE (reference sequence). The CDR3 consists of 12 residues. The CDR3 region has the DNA TGTGCCAGCAGCCCCGGGATCGGGGAGCTGTTTTTT. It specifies CASSPGIGELFF.

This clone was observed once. The CDR3 region has the DNA TGTGCCAGCAGCCAACTCTTCTGGGAGGGCTCCGGGGAGCTGTTTTTT. Its protein is CASSQLFWEGSGELFF. The gene calls are TRBV13 and TRBJ2-2; 7 positions match TRBD2. J gave up 6 bases and V 5 bases, and 12 bases lay outside the gene matches. Germline V gene lookup returns CDR1 PRHDT and CDR2 FYEKMQ (reference sequence). The CDR3 has 16 residues.

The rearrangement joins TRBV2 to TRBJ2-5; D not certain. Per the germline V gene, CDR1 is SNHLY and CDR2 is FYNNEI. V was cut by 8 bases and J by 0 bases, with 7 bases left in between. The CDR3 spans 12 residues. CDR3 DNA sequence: TGTGCCAGCCAAAGGGACCAAGAGACCCAGTACTTC. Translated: CASQRDQETQYF.

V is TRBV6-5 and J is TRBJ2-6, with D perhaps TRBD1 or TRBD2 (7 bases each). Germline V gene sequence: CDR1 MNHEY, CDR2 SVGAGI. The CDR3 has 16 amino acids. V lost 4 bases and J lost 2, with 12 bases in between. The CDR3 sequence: CASSWEGAAGANVLTF. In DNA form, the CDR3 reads TGTGCCAGCAGTTGGGAGGGGGCGGCTGGGGCCAACGTCCTGACTTTC.

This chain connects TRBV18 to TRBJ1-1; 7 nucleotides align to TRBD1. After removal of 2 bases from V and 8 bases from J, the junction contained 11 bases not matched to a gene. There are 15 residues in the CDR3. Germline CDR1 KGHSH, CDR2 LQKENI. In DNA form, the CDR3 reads TGTGCCAGCTCACCAAAGAGACAGGGAAAACCAGAAGCTTTCTTT. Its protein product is CASSPKRQGKPEAFF.

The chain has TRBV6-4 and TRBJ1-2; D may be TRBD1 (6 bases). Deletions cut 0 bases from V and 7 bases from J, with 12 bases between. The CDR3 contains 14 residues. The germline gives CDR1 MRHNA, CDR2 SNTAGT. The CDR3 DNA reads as TGTGCCAGCAGTGACTCCGAGGGGGTCGGTGGCTACACCTTC. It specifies CASSDSEGVGGYTF.

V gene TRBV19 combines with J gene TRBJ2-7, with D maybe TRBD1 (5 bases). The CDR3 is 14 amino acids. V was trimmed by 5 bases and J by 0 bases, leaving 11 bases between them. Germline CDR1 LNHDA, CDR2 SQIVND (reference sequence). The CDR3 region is CASSLQDSSYEQYF. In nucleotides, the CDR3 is TGTGCCAGTAGTTTACAGGATAGCTCCTACGAGCAGTACTTC.

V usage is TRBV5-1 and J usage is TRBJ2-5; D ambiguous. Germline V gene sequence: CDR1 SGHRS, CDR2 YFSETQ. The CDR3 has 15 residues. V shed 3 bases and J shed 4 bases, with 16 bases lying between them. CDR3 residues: CASSSTDGLRETQYF. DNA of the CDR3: TGCGCCAGCAGCTCCACGGATGGGTTGCGAGAGACCCAGTACTTC.

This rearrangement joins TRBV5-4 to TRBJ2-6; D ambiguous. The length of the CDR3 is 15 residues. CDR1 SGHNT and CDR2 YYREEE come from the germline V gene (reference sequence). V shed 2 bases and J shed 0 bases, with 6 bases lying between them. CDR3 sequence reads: CASSFDLSGANVLTF. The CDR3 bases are TGTGCCAGCAGCTTTGACCTCTCTGGGGCCAACGTCCTGACTTTC.